This T cell receptor (beta chain) comes out of a study of radiotherapy plus CTLA-4 blockade in lung cancer. Profiled with immunoSEQ multiplex PCR; TCRdb holds only in-frame clones, not every one. The sample comprises tens of thousands of clones, 70% to 80% of which are singletons, and around 7.9% rests with the top ten. The length of the CDR3 is 14 residues. Trimming shortened V by 4 bases and J by 5 bases, and 12 bases separated the two germline ends. Looked up from germline, CDR1 is SNHLY and CDR2 is FYNNEI. This sequence was found in a human donor with non-small cell lung cancer who had a complete response to radiotherapy plus ipilimumab. The chain uses TRBV2 and TRBJ1-3; D call uncertain. The specimen comprised peripheral blood, sampled from a patient treated with radiotherapy plus ipilimumab. The CDR3 spells CASSGGLVRNTIYF. CDR3 DNA sequence: TGTGCCAGCAGTGGTGGACTCGTAAGAAACACCATATATTTT. The entire variable domain, with the rest obtained from reference TRBV2 and TRBJ1-3, is as follows: EPEVTQTPSHQVTQMGQEVILRCVPISNHLYFYWYRQILGQKVEFLVSFYNNEISEKSEIFDDQFSVERPDGSNFTLKIRSTKLEDSAMYFCASSGGLVRNTIYFGEGSWLTVV.